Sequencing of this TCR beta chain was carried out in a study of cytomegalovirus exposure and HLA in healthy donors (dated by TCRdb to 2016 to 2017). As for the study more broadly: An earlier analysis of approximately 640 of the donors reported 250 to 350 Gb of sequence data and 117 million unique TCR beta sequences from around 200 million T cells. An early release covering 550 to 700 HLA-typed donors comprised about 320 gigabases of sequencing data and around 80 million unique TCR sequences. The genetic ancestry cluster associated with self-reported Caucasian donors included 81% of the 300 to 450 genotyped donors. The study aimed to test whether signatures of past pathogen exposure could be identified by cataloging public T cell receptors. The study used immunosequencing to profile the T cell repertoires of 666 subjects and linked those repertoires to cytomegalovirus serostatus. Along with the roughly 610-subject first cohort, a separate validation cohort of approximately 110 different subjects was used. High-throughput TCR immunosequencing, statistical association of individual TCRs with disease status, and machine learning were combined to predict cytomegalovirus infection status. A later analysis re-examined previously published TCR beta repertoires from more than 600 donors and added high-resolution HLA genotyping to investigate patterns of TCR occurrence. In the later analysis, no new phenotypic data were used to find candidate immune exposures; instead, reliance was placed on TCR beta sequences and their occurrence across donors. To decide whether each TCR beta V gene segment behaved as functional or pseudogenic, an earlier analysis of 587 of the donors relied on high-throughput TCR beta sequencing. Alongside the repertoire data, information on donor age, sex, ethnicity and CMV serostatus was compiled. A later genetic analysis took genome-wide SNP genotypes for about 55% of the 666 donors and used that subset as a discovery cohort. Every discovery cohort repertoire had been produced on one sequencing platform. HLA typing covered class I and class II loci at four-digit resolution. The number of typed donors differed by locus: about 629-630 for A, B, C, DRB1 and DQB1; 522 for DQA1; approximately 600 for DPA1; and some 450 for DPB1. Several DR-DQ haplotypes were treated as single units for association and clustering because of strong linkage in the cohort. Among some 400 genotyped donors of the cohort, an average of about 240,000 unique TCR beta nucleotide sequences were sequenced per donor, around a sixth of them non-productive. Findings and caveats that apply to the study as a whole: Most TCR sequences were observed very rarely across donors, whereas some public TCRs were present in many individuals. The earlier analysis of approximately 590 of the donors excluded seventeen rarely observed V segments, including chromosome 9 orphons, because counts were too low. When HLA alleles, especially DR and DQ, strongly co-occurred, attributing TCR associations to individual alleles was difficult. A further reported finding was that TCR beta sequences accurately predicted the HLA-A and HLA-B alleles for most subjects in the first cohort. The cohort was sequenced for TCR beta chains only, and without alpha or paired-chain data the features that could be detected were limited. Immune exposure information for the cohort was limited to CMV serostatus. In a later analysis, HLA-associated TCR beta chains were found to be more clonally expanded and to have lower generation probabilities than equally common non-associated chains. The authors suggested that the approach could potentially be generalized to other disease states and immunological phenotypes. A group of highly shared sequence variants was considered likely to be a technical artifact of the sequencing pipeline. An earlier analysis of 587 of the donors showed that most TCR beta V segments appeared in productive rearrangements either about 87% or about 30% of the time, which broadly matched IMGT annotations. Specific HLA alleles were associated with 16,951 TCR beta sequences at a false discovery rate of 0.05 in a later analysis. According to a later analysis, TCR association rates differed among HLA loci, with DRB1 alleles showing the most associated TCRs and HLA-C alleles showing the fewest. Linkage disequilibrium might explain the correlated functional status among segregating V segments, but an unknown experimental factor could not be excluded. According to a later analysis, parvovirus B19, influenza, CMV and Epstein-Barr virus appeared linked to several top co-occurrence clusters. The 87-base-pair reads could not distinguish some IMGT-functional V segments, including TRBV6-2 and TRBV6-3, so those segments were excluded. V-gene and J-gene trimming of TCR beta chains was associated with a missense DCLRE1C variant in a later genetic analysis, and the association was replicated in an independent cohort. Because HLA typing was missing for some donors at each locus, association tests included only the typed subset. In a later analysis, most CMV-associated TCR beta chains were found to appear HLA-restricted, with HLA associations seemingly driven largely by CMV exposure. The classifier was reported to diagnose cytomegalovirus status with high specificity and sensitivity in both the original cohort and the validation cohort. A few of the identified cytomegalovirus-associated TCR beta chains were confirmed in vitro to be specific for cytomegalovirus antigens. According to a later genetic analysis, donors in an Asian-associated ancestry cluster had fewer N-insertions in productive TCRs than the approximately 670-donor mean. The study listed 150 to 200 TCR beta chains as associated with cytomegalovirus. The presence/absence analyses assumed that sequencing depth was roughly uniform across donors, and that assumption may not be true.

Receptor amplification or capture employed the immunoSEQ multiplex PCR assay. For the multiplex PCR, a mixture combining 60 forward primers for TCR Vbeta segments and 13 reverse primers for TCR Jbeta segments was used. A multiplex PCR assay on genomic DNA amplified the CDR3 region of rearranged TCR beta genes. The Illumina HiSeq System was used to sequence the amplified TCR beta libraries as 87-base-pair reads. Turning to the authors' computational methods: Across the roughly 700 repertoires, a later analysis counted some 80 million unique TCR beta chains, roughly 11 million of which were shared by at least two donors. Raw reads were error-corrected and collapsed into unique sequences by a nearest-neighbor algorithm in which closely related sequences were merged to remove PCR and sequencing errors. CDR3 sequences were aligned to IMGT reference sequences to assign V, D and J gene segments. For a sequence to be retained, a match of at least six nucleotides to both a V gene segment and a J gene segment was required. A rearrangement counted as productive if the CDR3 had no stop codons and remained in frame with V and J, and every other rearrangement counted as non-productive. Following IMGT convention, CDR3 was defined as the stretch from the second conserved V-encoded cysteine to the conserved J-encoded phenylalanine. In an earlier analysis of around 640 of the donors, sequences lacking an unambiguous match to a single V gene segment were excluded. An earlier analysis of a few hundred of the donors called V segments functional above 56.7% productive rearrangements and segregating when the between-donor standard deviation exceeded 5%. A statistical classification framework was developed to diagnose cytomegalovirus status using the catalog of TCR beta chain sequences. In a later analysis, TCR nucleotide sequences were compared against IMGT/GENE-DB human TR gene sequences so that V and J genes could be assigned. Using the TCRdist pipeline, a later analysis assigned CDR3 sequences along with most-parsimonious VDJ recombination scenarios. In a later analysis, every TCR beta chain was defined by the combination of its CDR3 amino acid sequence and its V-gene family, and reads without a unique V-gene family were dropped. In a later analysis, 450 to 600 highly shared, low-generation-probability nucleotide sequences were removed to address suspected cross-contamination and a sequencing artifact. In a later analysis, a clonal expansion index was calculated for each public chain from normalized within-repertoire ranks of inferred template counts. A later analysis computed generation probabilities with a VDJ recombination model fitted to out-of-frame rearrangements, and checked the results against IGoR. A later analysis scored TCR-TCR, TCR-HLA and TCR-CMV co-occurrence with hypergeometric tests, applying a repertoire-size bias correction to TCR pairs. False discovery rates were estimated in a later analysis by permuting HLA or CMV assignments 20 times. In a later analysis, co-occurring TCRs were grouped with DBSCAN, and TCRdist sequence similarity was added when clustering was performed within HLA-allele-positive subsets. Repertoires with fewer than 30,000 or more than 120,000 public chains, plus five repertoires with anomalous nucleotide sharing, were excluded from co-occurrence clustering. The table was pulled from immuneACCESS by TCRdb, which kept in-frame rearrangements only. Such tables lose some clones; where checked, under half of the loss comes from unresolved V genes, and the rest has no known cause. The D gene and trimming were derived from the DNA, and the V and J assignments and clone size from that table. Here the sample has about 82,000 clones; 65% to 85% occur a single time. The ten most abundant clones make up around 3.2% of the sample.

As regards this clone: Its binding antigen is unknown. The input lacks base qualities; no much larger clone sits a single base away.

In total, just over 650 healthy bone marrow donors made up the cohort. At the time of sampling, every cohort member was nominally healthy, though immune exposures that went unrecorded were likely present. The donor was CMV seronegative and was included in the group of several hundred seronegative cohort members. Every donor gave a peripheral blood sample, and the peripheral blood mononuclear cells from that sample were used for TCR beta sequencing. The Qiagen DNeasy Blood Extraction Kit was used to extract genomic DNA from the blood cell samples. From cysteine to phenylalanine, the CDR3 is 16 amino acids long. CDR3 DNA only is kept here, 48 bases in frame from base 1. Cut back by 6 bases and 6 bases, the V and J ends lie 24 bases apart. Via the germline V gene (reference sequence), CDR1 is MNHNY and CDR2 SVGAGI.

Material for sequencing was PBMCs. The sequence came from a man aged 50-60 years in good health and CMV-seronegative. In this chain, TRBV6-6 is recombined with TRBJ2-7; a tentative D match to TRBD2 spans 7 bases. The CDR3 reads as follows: CASSPSPGGRSLEQYF. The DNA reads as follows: TGTGCCAGCAGCCCATCACCCGGGGGGCGGTCCCTCGAGCAGTACTTC.